A single sample is the source of the 20 T cell receptor beta chains below, sequenced in a study of cytomegalovirus exposure and HLA in healthy donors. Measured with immunoSEQ multiplex PCR; TCRdb has only the in-frame clones, and not every one. The sample holds about 130,000 clones, about 94% seen once. Sequenced material: PBMCs. The receptors originated from a man aged 18 to 35 in good health and CMV-seropositive.

As DNA, the CDR3 is TGTGCCAGCAGCGGGGTGGGGAGCGTAGTAATCTACAATGAGCAGTTCTTC. This codes for CASSGVGSVVIYNEQFF. The chain joins TRBV13 to TRBJ2-1, with a possible D match to TRBD2 (5 bases). The CDR3 spans 17 residues. The germline CDR1 and CDR2 sequences are PRHDT and FYEKMQ (reference sequence). Trimming shortened V by 5 bases and J by 3 bases, and 20 bases separated the two germline ends.

This clone was detected once. The chain links TRBV6-1 to TRBJ2-7, with D perhaps matching TRBD2 (6 bases). The V gene's germline CDR1 is MNHNS and CDR2 SASEGT. The CDR3 extends over 12 amino acids. Trimming removed 5 bases at V and 7 bases at J, with 12 bases between. CDR3 nucleotide sequence: TGTGCCAGCAGTCAGGGTAGCGGAGAGCAGTACTTC. Translating gives CASSQGSGEQYF.

The chain couples TRBV19 to TRBJ1-2; 7 nucleotides agree with TRBD1. With V trimmed by 7 bases and J by 0 bases, 8 bases remained unmatched. CDR3 length equals 15 residues. In germline, CDR1 is LNHDA, CDR2 SQIVND (reference sequence). CDR3 region: CASTGRDRTNYGYTF. The DNA of the CDR3 is TGTGCCAGTACCGGGAGGGACAGAACTAACTATGGCTACACCTTC. The variable domain in full, completed from reference TRBV19 and TRBJ1-2, reads DGGITQSPKYLFRKEGQNVTLSCEQNLNHDAMYWYRQDPGQGLRLIYYSQIVNDFQKGDIAEGYSVSREKKESFPLTVTSAQKNPTAFYLCASTGRDRTNYGYTFGSGTRLTVV.

V is TRBV4-1 and J is TRBJ2-7; TRBD2 agrees at 11 bases. V lost 6 bases to trimming and J lost 3 bases; unmatched junction nucleotides: 13. The CDR3 length is 17 residues. Per germline, CDR1 MGHRA and CDR2 YSYEKL. The CDR3 here is CASSGYWGTSGSYEQYF. Written as DNA, the CDR3 is TGCGCCAGCAGTGGGTACTGGGGTACTAGCGGGAGCTACGAGCAGTACTTC.

The chain recombines TRBV6-1 with TRBJ2-7, with 8 bases identical to TRBD2. This CDR3 contains 13 residues. Germline lookup yields CDR1 MNHNS and CDR2 SASEGT. After removal of 10 bases from V and 2 bases from J, the junction contained 7 bases not matched to a gene. In nucleotides, the CDR3 is TGTGCCATATGGACTAGCAGTGCCTACGAGCAGTACTTC. Encoded protein: CAIWTSSAYEQYF.

CDR3 sequence (DNA): TGTGCCAGCAGTGTAGGGGCGAGAGAGACCCAGTACTTC. This translates into CASSVGARETQYF. This chain joins TRBV2 and TRBJ2-5, with D possibly being TRBD1 (5 bases). Germline CDR1 and CDR2: SNHLY and FYNNEI. Trimming left V 4 bases short and J 4 bases short, with 10 bases between. The CDR3 is 13 amino acids.

The J gene is TRBJ2-1, the V gene TRBV7-9, with D tentatively TRBD1 (6 bases). V gave up 2 bases and J gave up 2 bases, with 13 bases separating them. This CDR3 region has 16 residues. Germline V gene sequence: CDR1 SEHNR, CDR2 FQNEAQ (reference sequence). The CDR3 DNA reads as TGTGCCAGCAGCTTAATGGGGGCCCAGACCTACAATGAGCAGTTCTTC. This gives the protein CASSLMGAQTYNEQFF. The full variable domain, its missing parts supplied by reference TRBV7-9 and TRBJ2-1, is DTGVSQNPRHKITKRGQNVTFRCDPISEHNRLYWYRQTLGQGPEFLTYFQNEAQLEKSRLLSDRFSAERPKGSFSTLEIQRTEQGDSAMYLCASSLMGAQTYNEQFFGPGTRLTVL.

The CDR3 spells CASSSGGAPPGELFF. In DNA form, the CDR3 reads TGTGCCAGCTCGTCGGGGGGGGCACCCCCCGGGGAGCTGTTTTTT. V gene TRBV13 combines with J gene TRBJ2-2; 8 bases agree with TRBD2. The CDR3 runs to 15 residues. V shed 8 bases, J shed 6 bases, and the junction held 11 bases outside the gene matches. Germline values: CDR1 PRHDT, CDR2 FYEKMQ (reference sequence).

This chain joins TRBV2 and TRBJ2-3, with a possible D match to TRBD2 (6 bases). Trimming took 9 bases from V and 2 from J, leaving 12 bases between them. CDR3 length: 13 amino acids. Per germline, CDR1 SNHLY and CDR2 FYNNEI. CDR3 residues: CASSGVITDTQYF. In DNA form, the CDR3 reads TGTGCCAGTTCGGGAGTAATCACAGATACGCAGTATTTT. Full variable domain (missing parts from reference TRBV2 and TRBJ2-3): EPEVTQTPSHQVTQMGQEVILRCVPISNHLYFYWYRQILGQKVEFLVSFYNNEISEKSEIFDDQFSVERPDGSNFTLKIRSTKLEDSAMYFCASSGVITDTQYFGPGTRLTVL.

This clone has just a few counts. The chain has TRBV15 and TRBJ1-5; the D is unclear. Trimming stripped 0 bases from V and 9 bases from J, with 6 bases between. The germline gives CDR1 LNHNV, CDR2 YYDKDF (reference sequence). The CDR3 runs to 12 residues. The CDR3: CATSRDQLPQHF. Here the CDR3 DNA reads TGTGCCACCAGCAGAGATCAACTGCCCCAGCATTTT.

This clone occurred a few times. The chain couples TRBV15 to TRBJ2-7, with 10 bases aligning to TRBD1. CDR3 length equals 16 residues. J gave up 5 bases and V 4 bases, and 11 bases lay outside the gene matches. Germline CDR1 LNHNV, CDR2 YYDKDF (reference sequence). The DNA for the CDR3 is TGTGCCACCAGCAAGACAGGGGGCGATTCTGTGGACGAGCAGTACTTC. Translated: CATSKTGGDSVDEQYF.

This chain joins TRBV5-8 and TRBJ2-1; D is unclear. Deletions cut 0 bases from V and 4 bases from J, with 11 bases between. The CDR3 loop spans 15 amino acids. The V gene's germline CDR1 is SGHTS and CDR2 YDEGEE. CDR3 in amino acids: CASSLGGGKYNEQFF. The CDR3 DNA is TGTGCCAGCAGCTTGGGTGGCGGAAAGTACAATGAGCAGTTCTTC.

The chain couples TRBV6-5 to TRBJ1-1, with TRBD1 identical over 7 bases. Germline V CDR1 and CDR2: MNHEY, SVGAGI. Trimming removed 2 bases from V and 2 bases from J; junction bases left unmatched: 2. There are 14 residues in the CDR3. The CDR3 region is CASSYRGRNTEAFF. The CDR3 coding sequence is TGTGCCAGCAGTTACAGGGGGCGAAACACTGAAGCTTTCTTT.

The chain is built from TRBV6-1 and TRBJ1-2; 7 positions agree with TRBD1. Germline V gene lookup returns CDR1 MNHNS and CDR2 SASEGT. The V segment lost 6 bases and the J segment 7 bases; nucleotides outside the gene matches: 8. This CDR3 spans 13 amino acids. The CDR3 reads CASRGGPQGGYTF. Written as DNA, the CDR3 is TGTGCCAGCAGAGGGGGCCCCCAGGGTGGCTACACCTTC.

V and J are TRBV5-8 and TRBJ1-2, with D hard to call. The CDR3 runs to 13 residues. The ends were cut back, 6 bases at V and 9 bases at J, with 18 bases in the middle. Germline V gene lookup returns CDR1 SGHTS and CDR2 YDEGEE. The CDR3 protein is CASTLLEGLSYTF. The DNA of the CDR3 is TGTGCCAGCACCCTTTTGGAGGGCCTGAGCTACACCTTC.

The chain joins TRBV9 to TRBJ1-2, with TRBD1 as a possible D gene (6 bases). Germline CDR1 is SGDLS and CDR2 is YYNGEE. The CDR3 length is 12 residues. V was cut by 0 bases and J by 10 bases, with 10 bases left in between. The CDR3 DNA is TGTGCCAGCAGCGTAGGTGGGGGCCCCTACACCTTC. It is translated as CASSVGGGPYTF.

The chain uses TRBV5-6 and TRBJ2-4; maybe TRBD2 (6 bases). Trimming cost V 4 bases and J 7 bases, with 12 bases left between them. Germline CDR1 is SGHDT and CDR2 is YYEEEE. The CDR3 covers 13 residues. CDR3 sequence (DNA): TGTGCCAGCAGCCAGGAGGGGTTGAACATTCAGTACTTC. It encodes CASSQEGLNIQYF.

The chain carries TRBV7-9 and TRBJ2-5, with 8 bases that match TRBD1. The CDR3 is 15 amino acids. V lost 8 bases and J lost 1; bases outside the gene matches: 9. From germline, CDR1 is SEHNR and CDR2 FQNEAQ (reference sequence). CDR3: CASQGQGWAQETQYF. The CDR3, as DNA: TGTGCCAGCCAAGGACAGGGATGGGCCCAAGAGACCCAGTACTTC.

The J gene is TRBJ1-1, the V gene TRBV11-2; D is uncertain. Trimming shortened V by 5 bases and J by 1 base, and 14 bases separated the two germline ends. This CDR3 has 15 amino acids. Germline V CDR1 and CDR2: SGHAT, FQNNGV. For the CDR3, the DNA is TGTGCCAGCAGCCCGTGGGAGGCGGCGAACACTGAAGCTTTCTTT. This translates into CASSPWEAANTEAFF.

The chain links TRBV5-8 to TRBJ1-3, with D unclear. Trimming took 3 bases from V and 9 from J, leaving 16 bases between them. CDR1 SGHTS and CDR2 YDEGEE come from the germline V gene. CDR3 length: 14 amino acids. The CDR3 protein is CASSSGPSRGTIYF. The CDR3 nucleotides read TGTGCCAGCAGCTCCGGACCCTCCCGGGGCACCATATATTTT. The complete variable domain, with remaining parts taken from reference TRBV5-8 and TRBJ1-3, reads EAGVTQSPTHLIKTRGQQATLRCSPISGHTSVYWYQQALGLGLQFLLWYDEGEERNRGNFPPRFSGRQFPNYSSELNVNALELEDSALYLCASSSGPSRGTIYFGEGSWLTVV.